Below are 22 T cell receptor beta chains sequenced from a single sample in a study of T cells expressing NK-cell markers. For each CDR3 protein, TCRdb gives one entry from its re-call of the 5' RACE reads, without DNA. Its table lists some 450,000 distinct CDR3 sequences. The sample consisted of blood T cells: a sorted CD56 or NKG2C T cell subset, CD4+ or CD8+ T cells, or bulk PBMC T cells (not recorded which). These receptors were obtained from a woman aged 18 to 69 in good health.

The chain has TRBV9 and TRBJ2-3. The CDR3 consists of 16 residues. Germline-derived CDR1 and CDR2 are SGDLS and YYNGEE. The CDR3 here is CASSVEVGASVDTQYF.

The V call is TRBV7-9, the J call TRBJ2-1; lacking DNA, the TRBD1 call made by TCRdb goes unchecked. The CDR3 sequence is 13 residues long. Germline lookup yields CDR1 SEHNR and CDR2 FQNEAQ (reference sequence). CDR3: CASIHGRPNEQFF.

V is TRBV18 and J is TRBJ2-3. CDR3 size: 16 residues. The germline gives CDR1 KGHSH, CDR2 LQKENI. The CDR3 spells CASSPGRLPSTDTQYF. Full variable domain (missing parts from reference TRBV18 and TRBJ2-3): NAGVMQNPRHLVRRRGQEARLRCSPMKGHSHVYWYRQLPEEGLKFMVYLQKENIIDESGMPKERFSAEFPKEGPSILRIQQVVRGDSAAYFCASSPGRLPSTDTQYFGPGTRLTVL.

V usage is TRBV29-1 and J usage is TRBJ2-7; TCRdb indicates TRBD2, and absent DNA this call remains unverified. The germline CDR1 and CDR2 sequences are SQVTM and ANQGSEA. This CDR3 contains 17 residues. The CDR3 here is CSAVLAGGAKNGDEQYF.

The rearrangement joins TRBV4-3 to TRBJ2-5; the TCRdb call, TRBD1, lacks DNA for checking. Germline V gives CDR1 LGHNA, CDR2 YSLEER. The CDR3 has 17 amino acids. This chain's CDR3 is CASSQEWGGDYSRTQYF.

The chain combines TRBV7-2 with TRBJ2-3; TCRdb's D call, TRBD1, is unchecked because there is no DNA. CDR1 and CDR2 from the germline V gene are SGHTA and FQGNSA. This CDR3 is built from 15 residues. CDR3 region: CASSYPRQTTDTQYF.

The chain has TRBV7-2 and TRBJ2-3; TCRdb reports TRBD2, a call that lacks DNA to check it against. The CDR3 has 11 amino acids. The germline CDR1 and CDR2 sequences are SGHTA and FQGNSA. The CDR3 loop reads CASSPGGFKYF.

The gene calls are TRBV11-2 and TRBJ2-3; the D gene TCRdb calls, TRBD1, cannot be checked with no DNA. From germline, CDR1 is SGHAT and CDR2 FQNNGV. The CDR3 contains 15 residues. This CDR3 is CASSLRGLASDTQYF.

The chain uses TRBV6-5 and TRBJ2-2. This CDR3 comprises 11 residues. Germline assignment: CDR1 MNHEY and CDR2 SVGAGI. The CDR3 reads CASSNSGELFF.

The CDR3 region is CASSLKETLWTGGPDTQYF. The V call is TRBV11-2, the J call TRBJ2-3; the D call of TRBD1 rests on TCRdb alone, since no DNA is present to check it. CDR3 size: 19 residues. Per germline, CDR1 SGHAT and CDR2 FQNNGV.

This chain uses TRBV5-5 with TRBJ2-7; TCRdb's D gene call, TRBD2, goes unchecked for lack of DNA. Germline V gene lookup returns CDR1 SGHKS and CDR2 YYEKEE (reference sequence). The CDR3 consists of 14 residues. The CDR3 spells CASSLMREAYEQYF.

The chain employs TRBV30 and TRBJ2-1. The CDR3 consists of 12 residues. Germline lookup yields CDR1 GTSNPN and CDR2 SVGIG (reference sequence). This CDR3 is CAWSVLRVEQFF.

V is TRBV5-1 and J is TRBJ2-3; TCRdb reports TRBD2, a call that lacks DNA to check it against. This CDR3 has 14 amino acids. CDR1 SGHRS and CDR2 YFSETQ come from the germline V gene. The CDR3 protein is CASSLTSGGVTQYF.

This rearrangement joins TRBV12-3 or TRBV12-4 to TRBJ2-1; without DNA, the TCRdb call of TRBD1 cannot be checked. The CDR3 spans 13 residues. This CDR3 is CASSLRRERGQVF.

The V and J genes are TRBV19 and TRBJ1-5; the D call from TCRdb, TRBD1, cannot be confirmed without DNA. Germline V gene data show CDR1 as LNHDA and CDR2 as SQIVND (reference sequence). CDR3 length: 13 residues. This chain's CDR3 is CASSVRDRAAQHF. Full variable domain (outside the CDR3, taken from reference TRBV19 and TRBJ1-5): DGGITQSPKYLFRKEGQNVTLSCEQNLNHDAMYWYRQDPGQGLRLIYYSQIVNDFQKGDIAEGYSVSREKKESFPLTVTSAQKNPTAFYLCASSVRDRAAQHFGDGTRLSIL.

The J gene is TRBJ1-5, the V gene TRBV25-1. Germline V gene lookup returns CDR1 MGHDK and CDR2 SYGVNS. This CDR3 is 14 amino acids long. CDR3 loop: CASSDPYNNEPQHF.

The CDR3 loop is CSARASVSSYNEQFF. The V call is TRBV20-1, the J call TRBJ2-1. The germline V gene encodes CDR1 DFQATT and CDR2 SNEGSKA (reference sequence). This CDR3 has 15 amino acids.

The rearrangement joins TRBV20-1 to TRBJ2-1; there is no DNA to check the TCRdb D call of TRBD2. This CDR3 region has 14 residues. The germline gives CDR1 DFQATT, CDR2 SNEGSKA (reference sequence). The CDR3 is CSARDHGRADEQFF.

V usage is TRBV6-5 and J usage is TRBJ2-2; TCRdb's D gene call, TRBD2, goes unchecked for lack of DNA. Per germline, CDR1 MNHEY and CDR2 SVGAGI. CDR3 length equals 16 residues. CDR3 protein: CASSYSFGGSPGELFF.

This chain connects TRBV5-1 to TRBJ2-2; TCRdb selects TRBD1, and the lack of DNA leaves this call unchecked. The CDR3 runs to 17 residues. Germline CDR1 SGHRS, CDR2 YFSETQ. CDR3 residues: CASSRGSAGSNTGELFF.

The V gene is TRBV10-1, the J gene TRBJ2-2. In germline, CDR1 is WNHNN, CDR2 SYGVQD (reference sequence). CDR3 length equals 14 residues. The CDR3 reads CASRDGQNTGELFF.

The chain joins TRBV30 to TRBJ1-1; the TCRdb call, TRBD1, lacks DNA for checking. The CDR3 totals 11 residues. CDR1 is GTSNPN and CDR2 is SVGIG in the germline V gene (reference sequence). The CDR3 sequence: CAWMDGVVAFF.